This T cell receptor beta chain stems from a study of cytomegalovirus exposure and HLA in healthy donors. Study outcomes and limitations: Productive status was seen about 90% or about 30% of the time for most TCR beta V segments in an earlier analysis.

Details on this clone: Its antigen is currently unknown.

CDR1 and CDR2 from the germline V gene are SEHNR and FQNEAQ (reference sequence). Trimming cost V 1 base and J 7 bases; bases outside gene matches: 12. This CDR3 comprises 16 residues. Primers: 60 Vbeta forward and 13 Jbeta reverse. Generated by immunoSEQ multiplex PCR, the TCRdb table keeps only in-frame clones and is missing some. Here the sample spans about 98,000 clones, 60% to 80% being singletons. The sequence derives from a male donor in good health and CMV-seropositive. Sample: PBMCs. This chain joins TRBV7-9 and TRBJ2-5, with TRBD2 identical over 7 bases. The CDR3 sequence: CASSLVSGGGTTTQYF. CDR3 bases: TGTGCCAGCAGCTTAGTGTCGGGAGGTGGGACGACGACCCAGTACTTC.